This TCR beta chain was documented in a study of cytomegalovirus exposure and HLA in healthy donors. Study information: A later analysis reported the roughly 130 validation repertoires used the same platform as the 500 to 800 first-cohort repertoires.

On this clone: Its antigen is not identified.

Overall study results and limits: It was found in a later analysis that first-cohort TCR clusters tended to co-occur in the roughly 120 validation repertoires.

The protocol was immunoSEQ multiplex PCR, while the TCRdb copy is restricted to in-frame clones and leaves out a portion. The sample has around 240,000 clones, around 89% seen once; the top ten hold about 0.36%. The V end was cut by 8 bases, the J end by 0 bases, with 20 bases between. Germline V lookup: CDR1 SQVTM, CDR2 ANQGSEA. CDR3 length: 16 residues. Sample: PBMCs. V usage is TRBV29-1 and J usage is TRBJ2-1, with D possibly being TRBD1 (6 bases). This receptor was identified in a woman under 30 in good health and CMV-seronegative. The chain's CDR3 is CSIIGQGRSSYNEQFF. The DNA for the CDR3 is TGCAGCATAATAGGGCAGGGGCGAAGCTCCTACAATGAGCAGTTCTTC.